This T cell receptor beta chain stems from a study of cytomegalovirus exposure and HLA in healthy donors. Study findings and constraints: The study designated fewer than 200 TCR beta chains cytomegalovirus-associated. TCR beta V segments were, for the most part, productive about 87% or about 30% of the time in an earlier analysis. Presence/absence analyses assumed roughly uniform sequencing depth across donors. Three chains linked to CMV were shown in vitro to be specific for CMV antigens.

A multiplex PCR was run with 60 Vbeta primers and 13 Jbeta primers. TCRdb keeps only in-frame clones here, not all; method: immunoSEQ multiplex PCR. The data show around 300,000 clones, approximately 84% seen once. This clone was seen only a few times. Its specificity is unknown. Sample: PBMCs. The receptor was derived from a woman aged 40 to 49 in good health and CMV-seropositive.

Written as DNA, the CDR3 is TGTGCCAGCAGCGCATGGACTGACAACAATGAGCAGTTCTTC. Residues: CASSAWTDNNEQFF. The J gene is TRBJ2-1, the V gene TRBV7-3; TRBD2 might be the D (5 bases). The V and J ends lost 5 bases and 5 bases respectively, with 13 bases between them. There are 14 residues in the CDR3. Looked up from germline, CDR1 is SGHTA and CDR2 is FQGTGA.